The subject of this entry is one TCR beta chain. This sample was included in a study of T cell responses to AZD1222 COVID-19 vaccine. Trimming took off 0 bases at V and 7 bases at J, with 21 bases between the two ends. Germline-derived CDR1 and CDR2 are MGHDK and SYGVNS. The CDR3 is 17 residues long. Repertoires were generated with immunoSEQ multiplex PCR, while TCRdb's copy carries only in-frame clones and drops some. The sample yields about 160,000 clones, around nine tenths seen once. The sequence derives from an adult in good health. The J gene is TRBJ1-1, the V gene TRBV25-1; D is possibly TRBD1 (5 bases). The starting material was peripheral blood, obtained on day 0 of AZD1222 vaccination. CDR3 nucleotides: TGTGCCAGCAGTGAATATAGGGTCTGGGGGGAACAAGGTGAAGCTTTCTTT. It yields the protein CASSEYRVWGEQGEAFF.